This entry features one T cell receptor (beta chain) sequence. The source of the sample is a study of OX40 agonist ivuxolimab in advanced cancers. The ends were cut back, 3 bases at V and 5 bases at J, with 12 bases in the middle. The CDR3 is 14 residues long. From germline, CDR1 is MRHNA and CDR2 SNTAGT. The data were produced by immunoSEQ multiplex PCR, yet TCRdb's version contains in-frame clones alone and is incomplete. The sample consists of about 61,000 clones, approximately 90% of them appearing once. The sample in question was CD4+ or CD8+ T cells sorted from blood, obtained in a trial of the OX40 agonist ivuxolimab. The chain couples TRBV6-4 to TRBJ2-3; D possibly corresponds to TRBD2 (7 bases). This TCR was sampled from an adult with an advanced solid tumor such as melanoma, head and neck, liver or kidney cancer. DNA for the CDR3: TGTGCCAGCAGTGATAGGGGGGGGAGAGATACGCAGTATTTT. Its protein is CASSDRGGRDTQYF.